This TCR beta chain derives from a study of T cells in Graves' hyperthyroidism and ophthalmopathy. There are many counts of this clonotype. Amplification yielded TCR beta CDR3 regions, with RNA transcripts as the source. Carried out on the TCR CDR3, a first-round RT-PCR used the HTBI primer set. TCRdb reanalysed the multiplex PCR reads using MiXCR and keeps one entry per CDR3 protein. The sample holds around 300,000 distinct CDR3 sequences; over 11% are singletons and the top ten take approximately 25%. This CDR3 spans 13 amino acids. V dropped 4 bases and J dropped 9 bases, with 13 bases sitting between them. Germline CDR1 LGHDT, CDR2 YNNKEL (reference sequence).

Sequenced: blood. This sequence was found in a young woman with Graves' hyperthyroidism. This chain joins TRBV3-1 and TRBJ1-5; D is undetermined. CDR3 nucleotides: TGTGCCAGCAGCCTTAGAGAAGGGTCGCCCCAGCATTTT. This gives the protein CASSLREGSPQHF. Supplemented by reference TRBV3-1 and TRBJ1-5, the full variable domain reads DTAVSQTPKYLVTQMGNDKSIKCEQNLGHDTMYWYKQDSKKFLKIMFSYNNKELIINETVPNRFSPKSPDKAHLNLHINSLELGDSAVYFCASSLREGSPQHFGDGTRLSIL.